Shown below are 10 T cell receptor beta chains from a single sample sequenced in a study of cytomegalovirus exposure and HLA in healthy donors (dated by TCRdb to about 2017). Library generation was performed with the immunoSEQ multiplex PCR assay. A mixture of 60 forward primers for TCR Vbeta segments and 13 reverse primers for TCR Jbeta segments was used in the multiplex PCR. The table was pulled from immuneACCESS by TCRdb, which kept in-frame rearrangements only. Such tables lose some clones; where checked, under half of the loss comes from unresolved V genes, and the rest has no known cause. This sample lists under 200,000 clones; roughly 84% were detected once. The top ten constitute approximately 0.98% of the sample. Sequencing was carried out using PBMCs. Receptors were obtained from a man aged 25-40 years in good health and CMV-seronegative.

The V and J genes are TRBV4-1 and TRBJ1-4; the D gene is possibly TRBD1 (6 bases). V was pared by 4 bases and J by 6 bases, with 18 bases between. CDR1 is MGHRA and CDR2 is YSYEKL in the germline V gene. The CDR3 length is 16 residues. The CDR3 spells CASSPGSNRDYEKLFF. The CDR3, as DNA: TGCGCCAGCAGCCCCGGATCGAACAGGGATTATGAAAAACTGTTTTTT.

The V gene is TRBV5-1, the J gene TRBJ1-2, with 9 bases that match TRBD1. CDR3 size: 15 residues. CDR1 and CDR2 from the germline V gene are SGHRS and YFSETQ. V lost 7 bases and J lost 1; bases outside the gene matches: 8. The CDR3 region is CASGSWTGVNYGYTF. CDR3 in DNA: TGCGCCAGCGGAAGCTGGACAGGGGTTAACTATGGCTACACCTTC.

This clone was observed a single time. This chain joins TRBV5-1 and TRBJ2-3, with 7 bases identical to TRBD2. CDR1 and CDR2 from the germline V gene are SGHRS and YFSETQ. The CDR3 runs 15 residues. V trimming: 3 bases; J trimming: 2 bases; junction bases outside the gene matches: 6. This CDR3 is CASSSSGAPTDTQYF. CDR3 nucleotide sequence: TGCGCCAGCAGCTCAAGCGGGGCACCCACAGATACGCAGTATTTT.

This clone showed up just a few times. The chain combines TRBV14 with TRBJ2-2; unclear D gene. In germline, CDR1 is SGHDN, CDR2 FVKESK. V lost 4 bases to trimming and J lost 3 bases, with 9 bases between them. The CDR3 contains 14 residues. CDR3 in DNA: TGTGCCAGCAGCCTCAACTTGGACACCGGGGAGCTGTTTTTT. As protein: CASSLNLDTGELFF.

This clone came up once. The rearrangement links TRBV6-1 to TRBJ1-1; 8 bases line up with TRBD1. J was trimmed by 7 bases and V by 6 bases; bases with no gene match: 13. This CDR3 has 15 residues. Germline V gives CDR1 MNHNS, CDR2 SASEGT. This CDR3 reads CASSRGRVSGDEAFF. The DNA for the CDR3 is TGTGCCAGCAGCAGGGGGCGCGTCTCAGGCGATGAAGCTTTCTTT.

The chain carries TRBV4-1 and TRBJ2-2; 7 bases match TRBD1. CDR3 size: 19 residues. Trimming at V came to 4 bases and at J to 1 base, leaving 15 bases not matched to a gene. Germline loops: CDR1 MGHRA, CDR2 YSYEKL. As DNA, the CDR3 is TGCGCCAGCAGCCGACAACAGGGTACAGGGGCCCAGAACACCGGGGAGCTGTTTTTT. Protein sequence: CASSRQQGTGAQNTGELFF.

The chain employs TRBV28 and TRBJ2-7; D gene uncertain. The CDR3 sequence is 14 residues long. V was shortened by 2 bases and J by 3 bases, with 11 bases between the two germline ends. Germline assignment: CDR1 MDHEN and CDR2 SYDVKM. The CDR3 DNA sequence: TGTGCCAGCAGTTTACCCTCAAGAGTCTACGAGCAGTACTTC. Translating gives CASSLPSRVYEQYF.

The chain uses TRBV6-5 and TRBJ2-1, with a tentative D call TRBD1 (5 bases). CDR3 length: 12 amino acids. V was clipped by 2 bases and J by 7 bases, with 6 bases between them. Germline CDR1 MNHEY, CDR2 SVGAGI. This chain's CDR3 is CASSYQGNEQFF. The CDR3 bases are TGTGCCAGCAGTTACCAGGGAAATGAGCAGTTCTTC.

This chain uses TRBV6-6 with TRBJ1-2; 9 positions agree with TRBD1. V lost 11 bases to trimming and J lost 6 bases; unmatched junction nucleotides: 10. CDR1 is MNHNY, CDR2 SVGAGI, per germline (reference sequence). CDR3 length: 13 amino acids. CDR3 bases: TGTGCCGCCAAGGACCGGACAGGGGATGGCTACACCTTC. Translating gives CAAKDRTGDGYTF.

The gene calls are TRBV10-3 and TRBJ1-3; no definite D call. CDR1 is ENHRY, CDR2 SYGVKD, per germline. Trimming took 6 bases from V and 4 from J, leaving 19 bases between them. The CDR3 extends over 16 amino acids. The CDR3 sequence is CAISPTDTQPGNTIYF. The CDR3 nucleotides read TGTGCCATCAGCCCGACCGACACCCAGCCAGGAAACACCATATATTTT.